Listed below are T cell receptor beta chains from one sample, sequenced in a study of T cell responses to AZD1222 COVID-19 vaccine. This table comes from immunoSEQ multiplex PCR, and its TCRdb copy is limited to in-frame clones, with some not included. The data show some 96,000 clones, 80% to 95% seen once. This specimen consisted of peripheral blood, obtained on day 0 of AZD1222 vaccination. These receptors were taken from an adult in good health. The conserved cysteine and the conserved F or W are not part of the CDR3 here. Each record gives: V gene, J gene, CDR3 protein.

>TRBV11-3|TRBJ2-1
ASSPAGGYNEQF
>TRBV4-2|TRBJ2-1
ASSRPPGDEQF
>TRBV3-1/TRBV3-2|TRBJ1-2
ASSQDPQHYGYT
>TRBV19|TRBJ2-7
ASSIRTGNGLEQY
>TRBV12-3/TRBV12-4|TRBJ1-5
ASRAQGAQPQH
>TRBV7-9|TRBJ1-1
ASSRTDFMNTEAF
>TRBV2|TRBJ2-2
ASSEALGRNTGELF
>TRBV5-1|TRBJ2-7
ASSSSGTNNEQY
>TRBV7-9|TRBJ1-1
ASSFDSNTEAF
>TRBV12-3/TRBV12-4|TRBJ2-1
ASSLDGNEQF
>TRBV27|TRBJ2-1
ASRPPRTSYNEQF
>TRBV30|TRBJ2-6
AWSVGSGANVLT
>TRBV19|TRBJ2-5
ASSWADQETQY
>TRBV29-1|TRBJ1-4
SAKQISNEKLF
>TRBV10-1|TRBJ2-1
ASSDGNEQF
>TRBV9|TRBJ2-4
ASSVGVKNIQY
>TRBV28|TRBJ2-7
ASSATGGRNEQY
>TRBV30|TRBJ2-1
AWSHGGGLKNEQF
>TRBV5-1|TRBJ1-2
ASSPRTGAYGYT
>TRBV6-5|TRBJ1-1
ASSPLFLNTEAF
>TRBV11-2|TRBJ1-5
ASSLDLAQPQH
>TRBV3-1/TRBV3-2|TRBJ1-3
ASSQGSREFGNTIY
>TRBV6-1|TRBJ1-5
ASSEEGRASQPQH
>TRBV6-4|TRBJ2-3
ASSPRAGESDTQY
>TRBV5-6|TRBJ2-5
ASSLLRDSTRETQY
>TRBV27|TRBJ2-4
ASSSTGIQY
>TRBV14|TRBJ1-3
ASSPGQIGNTIY
>TRBV28|TRBJ2-7
ASSGQVPEQY
>TRBV5-4|TRBJ2-3
ASSLRSTDTQY
>TRBV9|TRBJ1-2
ASSVDPTGHYGYT